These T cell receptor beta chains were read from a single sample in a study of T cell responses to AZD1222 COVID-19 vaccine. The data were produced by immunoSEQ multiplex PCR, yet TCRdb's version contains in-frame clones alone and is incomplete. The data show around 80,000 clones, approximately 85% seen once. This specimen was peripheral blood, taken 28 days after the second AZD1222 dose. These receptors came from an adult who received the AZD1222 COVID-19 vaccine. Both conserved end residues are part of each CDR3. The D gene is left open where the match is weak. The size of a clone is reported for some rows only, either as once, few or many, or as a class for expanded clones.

CDR3 DNA: TGTGCCAGCAGCGTCGGACAGATAGACTATGGCTACACCTTC; CDR3 protein: CASSVGQIDYGYTF; clone size: once; V gene: TRBV5-5; D gene: .; J gene: TRBJ1-2
CDR3 DNA: TGTGCCAGCAGCCGCCCCATAGATGTGTCGCCGGATTCAGATACGCAGTATTTT; CDR3 protein: CASSRPIDVSPDSDTQYF; clone size: .; V gene: TRBV7-8; D gene: .; J gene: TRBJ2-3
CDR3 DNA: TGTGCCAGCAGCTTAGCGAGTACCCAGGTGGCGAACACTGAAGCTTTCTTT; CDR3 protein: CASSLASTQVANTEAFF; clone size: .; V gene: TRBV7-2; D gene: .; J gene: TRBJ1-1
CDR3 DNA: TGTGCCAGTAGTATAAGCAATCAGCCCCAGCATTTT; CDR3 protein: CASSISNQPQHF; clone size: .; V gene: TRBV19; D gene: .; J gene: TRBJ1-5
CDR3 DNA: TGTGCCAGCTCACCAAGGGGACACATGAACACTGAAGCTTTCTTT; CDR3 protein: CASSPRGHMNTEAFF; clone size: .; V gene: TRBV18; D gene: .; J gene: TRBJ1-1
CDR3 DNA: TGTGCCAGCAGCTTAGTGCCACCGACTAGCGGGGGGGGCGGTGAGCAGTTCTTC; CDR3 protein: CASSLVPPTSGGGGEQFF; clone size: .; V gene: TRBV7-2; D gene: TRBD2; J gene: TRBJ2-1
CDR3 DNA: TGTGCCAGCAGTTGGACTAGCTCCCACAATGAGCAGTTCTTC; CDR3 protein: CASSWTSSHNEQFF; clone size: .; V gene: TRBV5-4; D gene: TRBD2; J gene: TRBJ2-1
CDR3 DNA: TGTGCCACCAGTGACCCGGGACAGGGGGCCTACGAGCAGTACTTC; CDR3 protein: CATSDPGQGAYEQYF; clone size: once; V gene: TRBV24-1; D gene: TRBD1; J gene: TRBJ2-7
CDR3 DNA: TGCGCCAGCAGCCAAGGCTGGGGGCGGACTAATGAAAAACTGTTTTTT; CDR3 protein: CASSQGWGRTNEKLFF; clone size: .; V gene: TRBV4-1; D gene: .; J gene: TRBJ1-4
CDR3 DNA: TGTGCCAGCAGCCAAGTTTTCAGGTCGCCGGACACCGGGGAGCTGTTTTTT; CDR3 protein: CASSQVFRSPDTGELFF; clone size: .; V gene: TRBV3-1/TRBV3-2; D gene: .; J gene: TRBJ2-2
CDR3 DNA: TGCGCCAGCAGTGAGTCGGGACGGAACTATGGCTACACCTTC; CDR3 protein: CASSESGRNYGYTF; clone size: .; V gene: TRBV10-1; D gene: .; J gene: TRBJ1-2
CDR3 DNA: TGTGCCAGCAGCTTAGAGCGGGCAGGATACACCGGGGAGCTGTTTTTT; CDR3 protein: CASSLERAGYTGELFF; clone size: .; V gene: TRBV7-8; D gene: .; J gene: TRBJ2-2
CDR3 DNA: TGTGCCAGCCGAATGGACAGCAATCAGCCCCAGCATTTT; CDR3 protein: CASRMDSNQPQHF; clone size: .; V gene: TRBV28; D gene: .; J gene: TRBJ1-5
CDR3 DNA: TGTGCCAGCAGGATCAGGGGAGGTGGAAACACCATATATTTT; CDR3 protein: CASRIRGGGNTIYF; clone size: .; V gene: TRBV6-5; D gene: .; J gene: TRBJ1-3
CDR3 DNA: TGTGCCAGCAGCGCTAGACTAGCGGATATCACAGATACGCAGTATTTT; CDR3 protein: CASSARLADITDTQYF; clone size: once; V gene: TRBV5-8; D gene: TRBD2; J gene: TRBJ2-3
CDR3 DNA: TGTGCCAGCAGTCGGGCAGGAAGCAATCAGCCCCAGCATTTT; CDR3 protein: CASSRAGSNQPQHF; clone size: few; V gene: TRBV6-5; D gene: .; J gene: TRBJ1-5
CDR3 DNA: TGTGCCAGCAGCATAGACAGGGGAGAGACCCAGTACTTC; CDR3 protein: CASSIDRGETQYF; clone size: .; V gene: TRBV13; D gene: TRBD1; J gene: TRBJ2-5
CDR3 DNA: TGTGCCAGCAGCCAACGGGGGGGTTACGAGCAGTACTTC; CDR3 protein: CASSQRGGYEQYF; clone size: .; V gene: TRBV3-1/TRBV3-2; D gene: TRBD2; J gene: TRBJ2-7
CDR3 DNA: TGCGCCAGCAGCTTGGATTATAACGAGCAGTACTTC; CDR3 protein: CASSLDYNEQYF; clone size: .; V gene: TRBV5-1; D gene: .; J gene: TRBJ2-7
CDR3 DNA: TGTGCCAGCAGCCGACGGAGCGGGGGGGCCCGGAATGAGCAGTTCTTC; CDR3 protein: CASSRRSGGARNEQFF; clone size: .; V gene: TRBV3-1/TRBV3-2; D gene: TRBD2; J gene: TRBJ2-1
CDR3 DNA: TGTGCCAGCAGCCAAGCTGTGGCAGTTTCCTACGAGCAGTACTTC; CDR3 protein: CASSQAVAVSYEQYF; clone size: .; V gene: TRBV3-1/TRBV3-2; D gene: .; J gene: TRBJ2-7
CDR3 DNA: TGTGCCAGCAGGGCACCTAGCACAGATACGCAGTATTTT; CDR3 protein: CASRAPSTDTQYF; clone size: .; V gene: TRBV7-3; D gene: .; J gene: TRBJ2-3
CDR3 DNA: TGTGCCAGCAGCCCGTTGGGGGACAGCTATAACTATGGCTACACCTTC; CDR3 protein: CASSPLGDSYNYGYTF; clone size: .; V gene: TRBV7-9; D gene: TRBD1; J gene: TRBJ1-2
CDR3 DNA: TGTGCCAGCAGTGAAGCGGTTACAGGGGTTGGCACTGAAGCTTTCTTT; CDR3 protein: CASSEAVTGVGTEAFF; clone size: .; V gene: TRBV2; D gene: TRBD1; J gene: TRBJ1-1
CDR3 DNA: TGTGCCAGCAGTCCTCCCTCCTACCTTGTGGACACTGAAGCTTTCTTT; CDR3 protein: CASSPPSYLVDTEAFF; clone size: .; V gene: TRBV7-9; D gene: .; J gene: TRBJ1-1
CDR3 DNA: TGCGCCAGCAGTGAGTCACCCGGGAATAGCAATCAGCCCCAGCATTTT; CDR3 protein: CASSESPGNSNQPQHF; clone size: once; V gene: TRBV10-2; D gene: .; J gene: TRBJ1-5
CDR3 DNA: TGTGCCATCAGTGAGTCACCAGGGGACCTCTATGGCTACACCTTC; CDR3 protein: CAISESPGDLYGYTF; clone size: .; V gene: TRBV10-3; D gene: .; J gene: TRBJ1-2
CDR3 DNA: TGTGCCACCAGCAGAGATCCCGGGGTTTATAGTGGCTACACCTTC; CDR3 protein: CATSRDPGVYSGYTF; clone size: .; V gene: TRBV15; D gene: .; J gene: TRBJ1-2
CDR3 DNA: TGTGCTAGCAGCGCGGATGTCGGCGACAATGAGCAGTTCTTC; CDR3 protein: CASSADVGDNEQFF; clone size: .; V gene: TRBV7-7; D gene: .; J gene: TRBJ2-1
CDR3 DNA: TGTGCCAGCAGCAAAGGGGCAGGAAGACTAGAGCAGTACTTC; CDR3 protein: CASSKGAGRLEQYF; clone size: .; V gene: TRBV5-4; D gene: .; J gene: TRBJ2-7
CDR3 DNA: TGTGCCAGCAGTCCCGGGCAGGGAGAAACCCTTGGCTATGGCTACACCTTC; CDR3 protein: CASSPGQGETLGYGYTF; clone size: .; V gene: TRBV7-2; D gene: .; J gene: TRBJ1-2
CDR3 DNA: TGTGCCAGCAGTTACTCAAGCACAGATACGCAGTATTTT; CDR3 protein: CASSYSSTDTQYF; clone size: few; V gene: TRBV6-2/TRBV6-3; D gene: .; J gene: TRBJ2-3
CDR3 DNA: TGTGCCAGCTCGCTTAAAGGGGCATATAATTCACCCCTCCACTTT; CDR3 protein: CASSLKGAYNSPLHF; clone size: .; V gene: TRBV18; D gene: .; J gene: TRBJ1-6
CDR3 DNA: TGTGCCAGTAGTATGATTCCTAGCGGGGGAGGAGGGCAAGAGACCCAGTACTTC; CDR3 protein: CASSMIPSGGGGQETQYF; clone size: .; V gene: TRBV19; D gene: TRBD2; J gene: TRBJ2-5
CDR3 DNA: TGTGCCAGCACCAGGGGCACGGATGGCACAGATACGCAGTATTTT; CDR3 protein: CASTRGTDGTDTQYF; clone size: .; V gene: TRBV7-9; D gene: .; J gene: TRBJ2-3
CDR3 DNA: TGCGCCAGCAGTGAGTCGATAGACACTGAAGCTTTCTTT; CDR3 protein: CASSESIDTEAFF; clone size: .; V gene: TRBV10-2; D gene: .; J gene: TRBJ1-1
CDR3 DNA: TGTGCCAGCAGGGACACGGACAGGGAGGGGGAGACCCAGTACTTC; CDR3 protein: CASRDTDREGETQYF; clone size: once; V gene: TRBV6-6; D gene: .; J gene: TRBJ2-5
CDR3 DNA: TGTGCCAGCAGCCTCGGGACGTATTCACCCCTCCACTTT; CDR3 protein: CASSLGTYSPLHF; clone size: .; V gene: TRBV13; D gene: .; J gene: TRBJ1-6
CDR3 DNA: TGTGCCAGCAGCCTTCGAAGGACCTACGAGCAGTACTTC; CDR3 protein: CASSLRRTYEQYF; clone size: .; V gene: TRBV2; D gene: .; J gene: TRBJ2-7
CDR3 DNA: TGTGCCAGTAGTATCGGGGGGGCCTCGGGTACGCAGTATTTT; CDR3 protein: CASSIGGASGTQYF; clone size: .; V gene: TRBV19; D gene: TRBD2; J gene: TRBJ2-3
CDR3 DNA: TGTGCCAGTAGTTTCCGTGACAGCCGGTCCACCTTC; CDR3 protein: CASSFRDSRSTF; clone size: .; V gene: TRBV19; D gene: .; J gene: TRBJ1-2
CDR3 DNA: TGTGCCACCAGCAGAGTCCCCGGGGGCGCCCAGCATTTT; CDR3 protein: CATSRVPGGAQHF; clone size: once; V gene: TRBV15; D gene: .; J gene: TRBJ1-5
CDR3 DNA: TGTGCCAGCAGCTCCGGACCGGGACAGAGGCTAAATGAGCAGTTCTTC; CDR3 protein: CASSSGPGQRLNEQFF; clone size: .; V gene: TRBV7-3; D gene: TRBD1; J gene: TRBJ2-1
CDR3 DNA: TGTGCCAGCAGTTTAACTAGCCCTATTCAGTACTTC; CDR3 protein: CASSLTSPIQYF; clone size: .; V gene: TRBV12-3/TRBV12-4; D gene: .; J gene: TRBJ2-4
CDR3 DNA: TGTGCCAGTAGTATAGACTTACAGCCTTCATCTTCGGACACCATATATTTT; CDR3 protein: CASSIDLQPSSSDTIYF; clone size: once; V gene: TRBV19; D gene: .; J gene: TRBJ1-3
CDR3 DNA: TGTGCCATCACCGACCCGGCCTCTGGAAACACCATATATTTT; CDR3 protein: CAITDPASGNTIYF; clone size: .; V gene: TRBV10-3; D gene: .; J gene: TRBJ1-3
CDR3 DNA: TGTGCCAGCAGTACCAGGGTGGGACAGATGGGTCAGCCCCAGCATTTT; CDR3 protein: CASSTRVGQMGQPQHF; clone size: once; V gene: TRBV4-2; D gene: TRBD1; J gene: TRBJ1-5
CDR3 DNA: TGTGCCAGCAGCGCGAAGGGACAGGGTTACGGTCCCTACGAGCAGTACTTC; CDR3 protein: CASSAKGQGYGPYEQYF; clone size: .; V gene: TRBV21-1; D gene: .; J gene: TRBJ2-7
CDR3 DNA: TGTGCCTGGAGCCGAACCCCGCCGCCATCCTACAATGAGCAGTTCTTC; CDR3 protein: CAWSRTPPPSYNEQFF; clone size: .; V gene: TRBV30; D gene: .; J gene: TRBJ2-1
CDR3 DNA: TGTGCCAGCAGCCCCCAGGGCAGGGTTACCTACGAGCAGTACTTC; CDR3 protein: CASSPQGRVTYEQYF; clone size: .; V gene: TRBV28; D gene: .; J gene: TRBJ2-7
CDR3 DNA: TGTGCCAGCAGAACAGGGGACGCTGAAAAACTGTTTTTT; CDR3 protein: CASRTGDAEKLFF; clone size: .; V gene: TRBV12-3/TRBV12-4; D gene: TRBD1; J gene: TRBJ1-4
CDR3 DNA: TGTGCCAGCAGCTTTATGCAGGGGGGTGGAAACACCATATATTTT; CDR3 protein: CASSFMQGGGNTIYF; clone size: few; V gene: TRBV5-4; D gene: TRBD1; J gene: TRBJ1-3
CDR3 DNA: TGTGCCAGCACCCAGCAAGTCGGATTGCAGCCCCAGCATTTT; CDR3 protein: CASTQQVGLQPQHF; clone size: .; V gene: TRBV2; D gene: .; J gene: TRBJ1-5
CDR3 DNA: TGTGCCAGCTCTGCGGACGGGGGGGCGGAGTTCTTC; CDR3 protein: CASSADGGAEFF; clone size: .; V gene: TRBV18; D gene: TRBD2; J gene: TRBJ2-1
CDR3 DNA: TGTGCCAGCAGTCGGCAGGGTTACTCCTACGAGCAGTACTTC; CDR3 protein: CASSRQGYSYEQYF; clone size: .; V gene: TRBV27; D gene: .; J gene: TRBJ2-7